The clone carrying this T cell receptor beta chain was found a few times. A junction end diverges from the germline sequence, so it may reflect a read error. The CDR3 sequence is 14 residues long. Germline-derived CDR1 and CDR2 are SEHNR and FQNEAQ (reference sequence). This entry belongs to a study of cytomegalovirus exposure and HLA in healthy donors. The PCR employed 60 Vbeta primers together with 13 Jbeta primers. Clones were sequenced by immunoSEQ multiplex PCR, and TCRdb holds only the in-frame ones, with some missing. Of 150,000 to 200,000 clones detected, 60% to 85% appear once; the ten largest clones hold around 3%.

Specimen: PBMCs. The clonotype comes from a male donor in good health and CMV-seronegative. The chain joins TRBV7-9 to TRBJ2-3; D might be TRBD1 (6 bases). CDR3 loop: CSSSQGQSTDTQYF. The CDR3 DNA follows: TGTTCCAGCAGCCAAGGACAGAGCACAGATACGCAGTATTTT.